This T cell receptor (beta chain) was found in a study of blood T cell repertoires in COVID-19. Source study methods: Quantification of nucleated cells was approximated via reference gene primer amplification. Clones were sequenced by immunoSEQ multiplex PCR, and TCRdb holds only the in-frame ones, with some missing. For V, J and clone size, that table is used; D and trimming come from the DNA. The top ten hold roughly 9.2% of the sample, which has 130,000 or so clones, roughly 83% seen once. The V gene's germline CDR1 is SEHNR and CDR2 FQNEAQ (reference sequence). The CDR3 has 15 amino acids. Trimming pared 2 bases from V and 0 bases from J, leaving 8 bases between.

Material for sequencing was PBMCs or T cells enriched from blood (not recorded which). This clonotype was sampled from a man in his fifties or sixties who had recovered from COVID-19. The chain carries TRBV7-9 and TRBJ1-3; possible D gene TRBD1, 5 bases. The CDR3 region is CASSLRGGSGNTIYF. The DNA of the CDR3 is TGTGCCAGCAGCTTAAGGGGCGGCTCTGGAAACACCATATATTTT. Full variable domain (rest looked up from reference TRBV7-9 and TRBJ1-3): DTGVSQNPRHKITKRGQNVTFRCDPISEHNRLYWYRQTLGQGPEFLTYFQNEAQLEKSRLLSDRFSAERPKGSFSTLEIQRTEQGDSAMYLCASSLRGGSGNTIYFGEGSWLTVV.